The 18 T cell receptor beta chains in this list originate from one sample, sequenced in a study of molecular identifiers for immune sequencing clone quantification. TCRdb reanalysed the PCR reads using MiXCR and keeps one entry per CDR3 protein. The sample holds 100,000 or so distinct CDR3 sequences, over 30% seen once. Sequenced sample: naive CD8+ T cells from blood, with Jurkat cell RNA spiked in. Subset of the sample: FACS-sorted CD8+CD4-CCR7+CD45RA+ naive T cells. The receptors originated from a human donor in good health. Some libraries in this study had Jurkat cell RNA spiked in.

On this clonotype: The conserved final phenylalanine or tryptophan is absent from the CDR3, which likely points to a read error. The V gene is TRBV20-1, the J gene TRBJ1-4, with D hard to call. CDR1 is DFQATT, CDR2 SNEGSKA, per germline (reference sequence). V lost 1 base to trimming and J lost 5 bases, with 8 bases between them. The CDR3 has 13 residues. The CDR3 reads CSARVVGNEKLFL. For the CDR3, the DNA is TGCAGTGCTAGAGTTGTGGGGAATGAAAAACTGTTTTTA.

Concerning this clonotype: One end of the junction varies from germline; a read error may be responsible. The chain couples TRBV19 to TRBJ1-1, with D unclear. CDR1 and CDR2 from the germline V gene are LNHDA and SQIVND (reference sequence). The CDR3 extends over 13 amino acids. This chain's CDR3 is CASSIRKNIEAFF. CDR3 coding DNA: TGTGCCAGTAGTATACGGAAAAACATTGAAGCTTTCTTT.

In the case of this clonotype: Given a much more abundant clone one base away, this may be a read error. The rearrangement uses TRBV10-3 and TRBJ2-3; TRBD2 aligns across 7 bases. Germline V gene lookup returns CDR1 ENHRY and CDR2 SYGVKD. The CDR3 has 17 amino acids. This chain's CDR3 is CAICESGGLDPTDTQYF. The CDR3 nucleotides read TGTGCCATCTGTGAGTCGGGAGGACTCGATCCCACAGATACGCAGTATTTT.

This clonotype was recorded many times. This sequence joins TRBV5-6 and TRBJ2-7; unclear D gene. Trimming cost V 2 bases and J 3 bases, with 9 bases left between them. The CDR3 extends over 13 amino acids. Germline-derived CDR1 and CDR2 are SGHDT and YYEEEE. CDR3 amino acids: CASSLPRSYEQYF. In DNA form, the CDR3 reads TGTGCCAGCAGCTTACCCCGGAGCTACGAGCAGTACTTC.

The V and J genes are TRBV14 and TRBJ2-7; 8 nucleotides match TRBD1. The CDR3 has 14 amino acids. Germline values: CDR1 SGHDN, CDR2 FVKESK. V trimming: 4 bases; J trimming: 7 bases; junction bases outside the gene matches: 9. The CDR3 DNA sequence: TGTGCCAGCAGCCCGCGGACAGGGATTACGGAGCAGTACTTC. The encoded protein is CASSPRTGITEQYF.

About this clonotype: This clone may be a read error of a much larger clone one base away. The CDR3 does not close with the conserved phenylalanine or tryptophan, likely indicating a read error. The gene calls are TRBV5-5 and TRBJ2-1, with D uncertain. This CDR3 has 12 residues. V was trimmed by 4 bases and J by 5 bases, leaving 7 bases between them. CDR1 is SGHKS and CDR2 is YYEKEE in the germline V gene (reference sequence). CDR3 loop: CASSVSNNEQFL. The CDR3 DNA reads TGTGCCAGCAGCGTCAGCAACAATGAGCAGTTCCTC.

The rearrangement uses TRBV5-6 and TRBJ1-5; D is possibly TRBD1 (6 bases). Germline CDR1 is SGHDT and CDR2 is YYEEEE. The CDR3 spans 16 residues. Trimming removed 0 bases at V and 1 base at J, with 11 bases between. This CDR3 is CASSLATGPSNQPQHF. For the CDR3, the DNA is TGTGCCAGCAGCTTGGCCACAGGGCCAAGCAATCAGCCCCAGCATTTT.

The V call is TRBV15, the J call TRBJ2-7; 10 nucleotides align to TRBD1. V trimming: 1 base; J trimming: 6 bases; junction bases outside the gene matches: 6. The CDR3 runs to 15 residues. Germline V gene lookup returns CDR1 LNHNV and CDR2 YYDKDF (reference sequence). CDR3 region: CATSRGRDRGREQYF. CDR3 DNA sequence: TGTGCCACCAGCAGAGGCCGGGACAGGGGTCGCGAGCAGTACTTC.

The CDR3 DNA reads TGTGCCAGTAGTATAGGAGGGTATAGCAATCAGCCCCAGCATTTT. It specifies CASSIGGYSNQPQHF. This chain connects TRBV19 to TRBJ1-5; D gene ambiguous. Germline assignment: CDR1 LNHDA and CDR2 SQIVND (reference sequence). The CDR3 has 15 amino acids. The V gene lost 1 base and the J gene lost 0 bases, with 7 bases spanning the gap.

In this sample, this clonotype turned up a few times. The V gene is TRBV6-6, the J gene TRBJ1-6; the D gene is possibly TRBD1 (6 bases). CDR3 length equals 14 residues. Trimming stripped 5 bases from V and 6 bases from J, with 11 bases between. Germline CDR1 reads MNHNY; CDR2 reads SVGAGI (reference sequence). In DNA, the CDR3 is TGTGCCAGCAGTCCAGACAGGTTTAATTCACCCCTCCACTTT. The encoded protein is CASSPDRFNSPLHF.

CDR3 loop: CASSFRDRGLDEQYF. The CDR3 region has the DNA TGTGCCAGCAGTTTTCGGGACAGGGGGCTGGACGAGCAGTACTTC. This chain connects TRBV28 to TRBJ2-7; TRBD1 matches 12 bases. The trim removed 3 bases at V and 5 bases at J, leaving 5 bases unmatched. The CDR3 loop spans 15 amino acids. Germline loops: CDR1 MDHEN, CDR2 SYDVKM.

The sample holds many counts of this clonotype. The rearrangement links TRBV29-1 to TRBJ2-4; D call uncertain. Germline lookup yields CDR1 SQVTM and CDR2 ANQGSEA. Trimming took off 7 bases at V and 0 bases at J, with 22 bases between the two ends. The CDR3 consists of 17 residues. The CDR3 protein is CSALVAIHKLAKNIQYF. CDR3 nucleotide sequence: TGCAGCGCCTTGGTCGCGATCCACAAACTAGCCAAAAACATTCAGTACTTC.

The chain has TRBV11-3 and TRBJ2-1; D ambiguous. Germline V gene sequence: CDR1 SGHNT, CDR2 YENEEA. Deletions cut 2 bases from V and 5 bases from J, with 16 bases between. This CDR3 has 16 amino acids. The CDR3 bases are TGTGCCAGCAGCTTACGCCAGACCGAGCCGAACAATGAGCAGTTCTTC. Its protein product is CASSLRQTEPNNEQFF.

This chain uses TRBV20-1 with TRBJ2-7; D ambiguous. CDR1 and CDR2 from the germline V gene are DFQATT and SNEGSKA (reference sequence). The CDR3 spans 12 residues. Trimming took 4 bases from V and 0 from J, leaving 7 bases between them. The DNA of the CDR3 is TGCAGTGCTACGAGCGCCTCCTACGAGCAGTACTTC. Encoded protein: CSATSASYEQYF.

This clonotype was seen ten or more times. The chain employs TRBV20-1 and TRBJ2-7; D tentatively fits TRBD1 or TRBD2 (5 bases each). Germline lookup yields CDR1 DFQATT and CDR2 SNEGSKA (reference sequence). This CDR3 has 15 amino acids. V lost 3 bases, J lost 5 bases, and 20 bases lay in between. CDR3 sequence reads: CSARGVRLPIHEQYF. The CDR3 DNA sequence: TGCAGTGCTAGGGGGGTGAGGTTACCCATCCACGAGCAGTACTTC.

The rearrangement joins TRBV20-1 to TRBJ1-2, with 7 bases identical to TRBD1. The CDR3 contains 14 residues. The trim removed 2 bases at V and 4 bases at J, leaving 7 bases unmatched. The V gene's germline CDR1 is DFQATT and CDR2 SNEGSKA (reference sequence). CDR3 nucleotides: TGCAGTGCTAGAAGCCCGGACAGGAGCTATGGCTACACCTTC. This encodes CSARSPDRSYGYTF.

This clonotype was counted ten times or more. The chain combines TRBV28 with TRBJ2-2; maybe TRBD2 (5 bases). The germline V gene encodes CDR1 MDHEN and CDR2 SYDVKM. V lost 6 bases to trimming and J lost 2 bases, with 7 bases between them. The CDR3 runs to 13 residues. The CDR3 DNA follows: TGTGCCAGCAGCGAGGGTAACACCGGGGAGCTGTTTTTT. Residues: CASSEGNTGELFF.

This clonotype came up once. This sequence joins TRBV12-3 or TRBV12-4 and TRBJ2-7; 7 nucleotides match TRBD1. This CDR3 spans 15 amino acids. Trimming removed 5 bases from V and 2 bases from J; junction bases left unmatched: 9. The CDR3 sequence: CASSGVTGIAYEQYF. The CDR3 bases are TGTGCCAGCAGTGGGGTGACAGGGATAGCCTACGAGCAGTACTTC.